This TCR beta chain was found in a study of T cell repertoires in cytomegalovirus infection. Study-level background: The authors relied on CMV epitopes, both recently identified HLA-C-restricted and well-studied HLA-B-restricted. Indicated by public TCR beta signatures were CMV infection and matching HLA type.

There are 13 residues in the CDR3. Deletions cut 5 bases from V and 4 bases from J, with 11 bases between. Germline V CDR1 and CDR2: SGHTA, FQGNSA. MiXCR, applied by TCRdb to the reads, yields one record per CDR3 protein. This sample has approximately 1,000,000 distinct CDR3 sequences, with roughly a third found just once. Of note for this clonotype: The antigen remains undetermined. This may arise from a read error, as a much more abundant clone is one base away. The CDR3 end shows no conserved phenylalanine or tryptophan, and so a read error is likely.

The genes are TRBV7-2 and TRBJ2-5, with D maybe TRBD2 (5 bases). This receptor was taken from a human donor in good health (CMV status not recorded). Some clones in this sample may be carry-over from other donors' samples. The sequenced sample was cultured CD8+ T cells from PBMCs, obtained from culture after CMV antigen stimulation. CDR3 in amino acids: CASSLNGIETQYV. CDR3 nucleotides: TGTGCCAGCAGCCTAAACGGGATAGAGACCCAGTACGTC.